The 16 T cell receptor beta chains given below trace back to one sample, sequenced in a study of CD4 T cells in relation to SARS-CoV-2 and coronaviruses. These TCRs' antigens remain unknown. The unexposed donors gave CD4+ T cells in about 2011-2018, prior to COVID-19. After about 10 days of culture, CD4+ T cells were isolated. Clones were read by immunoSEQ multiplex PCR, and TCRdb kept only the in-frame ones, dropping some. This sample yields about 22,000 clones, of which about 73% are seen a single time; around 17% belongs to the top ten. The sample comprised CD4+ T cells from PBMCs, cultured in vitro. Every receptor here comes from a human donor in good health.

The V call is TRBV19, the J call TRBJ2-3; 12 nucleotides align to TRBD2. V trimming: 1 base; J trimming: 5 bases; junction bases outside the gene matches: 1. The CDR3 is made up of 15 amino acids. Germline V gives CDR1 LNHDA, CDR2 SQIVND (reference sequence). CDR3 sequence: CASSIVTSGGDTQYF. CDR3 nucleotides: TGTGCCAGTAGTATAGTGACTAGCGGGGGAGATACGCAGTATTTT.

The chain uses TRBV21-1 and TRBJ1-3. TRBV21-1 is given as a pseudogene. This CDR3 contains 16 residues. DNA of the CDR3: TGTGCCAGCAGCAAACTGAGGCCTTGGGAAGGAAACACCATATATTTT. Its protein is CASSKLRPWEGNTIYF.

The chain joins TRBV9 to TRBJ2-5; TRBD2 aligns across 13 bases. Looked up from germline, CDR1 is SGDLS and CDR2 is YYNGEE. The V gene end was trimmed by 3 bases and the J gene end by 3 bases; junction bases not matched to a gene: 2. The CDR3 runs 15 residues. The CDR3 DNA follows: TGTGCCAGCAGCGATGGGACTAGCGGGAAAGAGACCCAGTACTTC. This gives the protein CASSDGTSGKETQYF.

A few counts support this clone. For the CDR3, the DNA is TGCGCCAGCAGCTTAACAGGGAGCACAGATACGCAGTATTTT. It is translated as CASSLTGSTDTQYF. The chain employs TRBV5-1 and TRBJ2-3; tentatively, D is TRBD1 (6 bases). V was pared by 2 bases and J by 0 bases, with 7 bases between. CDR1 is SGHRS, CDR2 YFSETQ, per germline. The CDR3 runs to 14 residues.

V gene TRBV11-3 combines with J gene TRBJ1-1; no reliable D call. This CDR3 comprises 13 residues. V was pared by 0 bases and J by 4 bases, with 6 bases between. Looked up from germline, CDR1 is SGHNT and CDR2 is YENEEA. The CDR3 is CASSLEGATEAFF. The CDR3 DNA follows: TGTGCCAGCAGCTTAGAAGGCGCCACTGAAGCTTTCTTT.

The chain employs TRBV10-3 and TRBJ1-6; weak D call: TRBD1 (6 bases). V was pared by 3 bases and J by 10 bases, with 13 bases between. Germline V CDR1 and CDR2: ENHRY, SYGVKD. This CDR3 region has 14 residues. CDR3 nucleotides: TGTGCCATCAGTGAAGGGGCAGGGGAGTCACCCCTCCACTTT. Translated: CAISEGAGESPLHF.

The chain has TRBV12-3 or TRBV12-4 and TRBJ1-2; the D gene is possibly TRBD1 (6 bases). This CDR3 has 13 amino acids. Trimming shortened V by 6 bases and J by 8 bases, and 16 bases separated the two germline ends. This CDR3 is CASSAQGYGGYTF. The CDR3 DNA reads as TGTGCCAGCAGCGCACAGGGCTACGGGGGCTACACCTTC.

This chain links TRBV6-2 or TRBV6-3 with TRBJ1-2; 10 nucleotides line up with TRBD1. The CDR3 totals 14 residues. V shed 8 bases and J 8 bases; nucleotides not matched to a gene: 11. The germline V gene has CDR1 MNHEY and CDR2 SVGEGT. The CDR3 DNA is TGTGCCAGCGGCCTACCGACAGGGGGCAGAGGCTACACCTTC. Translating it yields CASGLPTGGRGYTF.

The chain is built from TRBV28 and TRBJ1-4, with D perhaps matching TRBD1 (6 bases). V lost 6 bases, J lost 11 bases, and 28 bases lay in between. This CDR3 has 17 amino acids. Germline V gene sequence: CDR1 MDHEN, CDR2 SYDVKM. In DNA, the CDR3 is TGTGCCAGCAGCCAACTGACCCTCGGGACAAGAGGGCGGAAACTGTTTTTT. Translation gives CASSQLTLGTRGRKLFF.

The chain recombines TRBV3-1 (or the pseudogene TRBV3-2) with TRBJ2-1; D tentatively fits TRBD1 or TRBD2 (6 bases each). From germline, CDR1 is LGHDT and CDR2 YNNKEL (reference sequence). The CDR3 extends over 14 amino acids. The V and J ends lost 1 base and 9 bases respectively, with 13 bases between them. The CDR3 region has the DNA TGTGCCAGCAGCCAAGCAGGGGCGGGGCGTGAGCAGTTCTTC. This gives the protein CASSQAGAGREQFF.

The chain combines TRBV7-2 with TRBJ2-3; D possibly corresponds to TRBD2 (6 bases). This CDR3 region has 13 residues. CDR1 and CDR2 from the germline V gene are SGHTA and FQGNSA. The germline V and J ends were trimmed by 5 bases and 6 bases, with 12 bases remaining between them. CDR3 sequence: CASSRGEVDTQYF. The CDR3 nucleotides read TGTGCCAGCAGCCGAGGGGAGGTGGATACGCAGTATTTT. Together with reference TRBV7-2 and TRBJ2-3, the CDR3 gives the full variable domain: GAGVSQSPSNKVTEKGKDVELRCDPISGHTALYWYRQSLGQGLEFLIYFQGNSAPDKSGLPSDRFSAERTGGSVSTLTIQRTQQEDSAVYLCASSRGEVDTQYFGPGTRLTVL.

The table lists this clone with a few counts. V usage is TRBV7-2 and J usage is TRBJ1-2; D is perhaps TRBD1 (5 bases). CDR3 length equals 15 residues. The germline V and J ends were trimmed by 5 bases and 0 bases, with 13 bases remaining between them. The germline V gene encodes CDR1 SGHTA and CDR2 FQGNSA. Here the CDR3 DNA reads TGTGCCAGCAGCCCCCGGCAGGGTTCTAACTATGGCTACACCTTC. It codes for CASSPRQGSNYGYTF. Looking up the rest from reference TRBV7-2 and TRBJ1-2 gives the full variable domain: GAGVSQSPSNKVTEKGKDVELRCDPISGHTALYWYRQSLGQGLEFLIYFQGNSAPDKSGLPSDRFSAERTGGSVSTLTIQRTQQEDSAVYLCASSPRQGSNYGYTFGSGTRLTVV.

As DNA, the CDR3 is TGTGCCAGCAGCCTCGATGGATTCTATGGCTACACCTTC. Protein: CASSLDGFYGYTF. The chain carries TRBV3-1 (or the pseudogene TRBV3-2) and TRBJ1-2; the D is unclear. The CDR3 sequence is 13 residues long. Trimming left V 4 bases short and J 4 bases short, with 10 bases between. In germline, CDR1 is LGHDT, CDR2 YNNKEL (reference sequence).

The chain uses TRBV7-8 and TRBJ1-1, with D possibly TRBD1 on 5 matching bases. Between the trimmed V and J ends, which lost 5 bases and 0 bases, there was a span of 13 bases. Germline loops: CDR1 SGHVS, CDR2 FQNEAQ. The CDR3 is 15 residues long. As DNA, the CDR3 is TGTGCCAGCAGCCCGACCGGGACGGTGAACACTGAAGCTTTCTTT. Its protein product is CASSPTGTVNTEAFF.

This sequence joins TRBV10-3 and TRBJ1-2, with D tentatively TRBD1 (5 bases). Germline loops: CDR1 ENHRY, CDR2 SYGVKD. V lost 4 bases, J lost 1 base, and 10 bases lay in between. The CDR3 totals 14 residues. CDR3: CAISGARDNYGYTF. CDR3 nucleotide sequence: TGTGCCATCAGTGGAGCCAGGGATAACTATGGCTACACCTTC.

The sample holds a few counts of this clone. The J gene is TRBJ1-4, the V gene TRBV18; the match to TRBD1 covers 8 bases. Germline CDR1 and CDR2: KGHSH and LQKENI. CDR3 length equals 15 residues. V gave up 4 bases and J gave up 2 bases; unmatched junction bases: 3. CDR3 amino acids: CASSRAGGTNEKLFF. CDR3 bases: TGTGCCAGCTCACGCGCAGGGGGCACTAATGAAAAACTGTTTTTT. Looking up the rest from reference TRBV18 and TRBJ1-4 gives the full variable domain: NAGVMQNPRHLVRRRGQEARLRCSPMKGHSHVYWYRQLPEEGLKFMVYLQKENIIDESGMPKERFSAEFPKEGPSILRIQQVVRGDSAAYFCASSRAGGTNEKLFFGSGTQLSVL.